These 11 T cell receptor beta chains share one sample of origin, sequenced in a study of cytomegalovirus exposure and HLA in healthy donors. The PCR made use of 60 Vbeta and 13 Jbeta primers. Measured with immunoSEQ multiplex PCR; TCRdb has only the in-frame clones, and not every one. Of about 200,000 clones listed, more than 65% are singletons. Specimen: PBMCs. Receptors were obtained from a man aged 18 to 29 in good health and CMV-seronegative.

The CDR3 loop reads CASSVTSGSRETQYF. In DNA, the CDR3 is TGTGCCAGCAGCGTCACTAGCGGGAGTCGGGAGACCCAGTACTTC. The chain employs TRBV27 and TRBJ2-5; TRBD2 aligns across 11 bases. Per the germline V gene, CDR1 is MNHEY and CDR2 is SMNVEV (reference sequence). This CDR3 has 15 amino acids. Trimming at V came to 6 bases and at J to 5 bases, leaving 8 bases not matched to a gene.

J is TRBJ2-7 and V is TRBV10-1; 10 nucleotides line up with TRBD2. Germline V gives CDR1 WNHNN, CDR2 SYGVQD (reference sequence). The trim removed 8 bases at V and 9 bases at J, leaving 22 bases unmatched. The CDR3 sequence is 17 residues long. This CDR3 is CASPRLELAGGARSQYF. CDR3 coding DNA: TGCGCCAGCCCTCGACTAGAGTTAGCGGGGGGAGCAAGGTCGCAGTACTTC.

There are a few counts of this clone. The V and J genes are TRBV7-2 and TRBJ2-7; 7 bases map to TRBD1. The CDR3 covers 15 residues. V lost 1 base and J lost 4; bases outside the gene matches: 7. Germline CDR1 reads SGHTA; CDR2 reads FQGNSA. The CDR3 region has the DNA TGTGCCAGCAGCTTAGAGGCAGGGGGAAAATACGAGCAGTACTTC. This translates into CASSLEAGGKYEQYF. The full variable domain, its missing parts supplied by reference TRBV7-2 and TRBJ2-7, is GAGVSQSPSNKVTEKGKDVELRCDPISGHTALYWYRQSLGQGLEFLIYFQGNSAPDKSGLPSDRFSAERTGGSVSTLTIQRTQQEDSAVYLCASSLEAGGKYEQYFGPGTRLTVT.

The gene calls are TRBV21-1 and TRBJ1-1; TRBD1 was called by the table and not checked on the DNA. TRBV21-1 is reported as a pseudogene. The CDR3 extends over 15 amino acids. CDR3 coding DNA: TGTGCCAGCAGCAGCCGGGACAGGGGGCGCACTGAAGCTTTCTTT. Residues: CASSSRDRGRTEAFF.

V gene TRBV7-9 combines with J gene TRBJ2-7, with D possibly TRBD1 on 5 matching bases. This CDR3 has 14 residues. The germline CDR1 and CDR2 sequences are SEHNR and FQNEAQ (reference sequence). V was clipped by 5 bases and J by 2 bases, with 13 bases between them. In DNA form, the CDR3 reads TGTGCCAGCAGCCGTAGTACAGGACCCTACGAGCAGTACTTC. Translated, it gives CASSRSTGPYEQYF.

This sequence joins TRBV13 and TRBJ2-7, with a tentative D call TRBD2 (6 bases). V lost 5 bases to trimming and J lost 2 bases, with 13 bases between them. The CDR3 is made up of 14 amino acids. CDR1 and CDR2 (germline): PRHDT, FYEKMQ (reference sequence). The CDR3 nucleotides read TGTGCCAGCAGCCTCCTCGGGAGCGCCTACGAGCAGTACTTC. Translated, it gives CASSLLGSAYEQYF. Filled out from reference TRBV13 and TRBJ2-7, the complete variable domain reads AAGVIQSPRHLIKEKRETATLKCYPIPRHDTVYWYQQGPGQDPQFLISFYEKMQSDKGSIPDRFSAQQFSDYHSELNMSSLELGDSALYFCASSLLGSAYEQYFGPGTRLTVT.

This chain links TRBV9 with TRBJ1-1, with 9 nucleotides matching TRBD1. Trimming removed 3 bases from V and 3 bases from J; junction bases left unmatched: 6. Germline V gives CDR1 SGDLS, CDR2 YYNGEE. This CDR3 has 15 amino acids. The CDR3 loop is CASSAPDRGDTEAFF. DNA of the CDR3: TGTGCCAGCAGCGCCCCAGACAGGGGGGACACTGAAGCTTTCTTT.

The genes are TRBV9 and TRBJ2-7; a possible D gene is TRBD2 (5 bases). Germline assignment: CDR1 SGDLS and CDR2 YYNGEE. This CDR3 is 16 amino acids long. Trimming took 4 bases from V and 1 from J, leaving 18 bases between them. The CDR3 nucleotides are TGTGCCAGCAGCCGAGATGAAGGCGGGCTTTCCTACGAGCAGTACTTC. Amino acids: CASSRDEGGLSYEQYF.

The chain carries TRBV4-1 and TRBJ2-3, with 8 bases identical to TRBD1. CDR1 is MGHRA and CDR2 is YSYEKL in the germline V gene. The J segment lost 4 bases and the V segment lost 5 bases, leaving 14 bases of the junction unmatched. CDR3 length: 17 amino acids. The CDR3 loop reads CASSFHGPGQGSDTQYF. In nucleotides, the CDR3 is TGCGCCAGCAGCTTCCACGGCCCAGGACAGGGATCAGATACGCAGTATTTT.

This clone was picked up a small number of times. This chain links TRBV19 with TRBJ1-2, with 9 bases identical to TRBD1. V was pared by 5 bases and J by 6 bases, with 7 bases of the junction left unmatched. The CDR3 is 14 residues long. Germline-derived CDR1 and CDR2 are LNHDA and SQIVND (reference sequence). DNA for the CDR3: TGTGCCAGTAGTCCGCGGACAGGGGAAAATGGCTACACCTTC. Protein sequence: CASSPRTGENGYTF.

J is TRBJ2-7 and V is TRBV18, with D perhaps matching TRBD2 (7 bases). V gave up 0 bases and J gave up 2 bases, with 11 bases separating them. This CDR3 has 15 amino acids. Germline CDR1 KGHSH, CDR2 LQKENI. CDR3 nucleotides: TGTGCCAGCTCACCACCGGGGGGGCGGACCTACGAGCAGTACTTC. It codes for CASSPPGGRTYEQYF.